The T cell receptor (beta chain) described here comes from a study of beta chain features in type 1 diabetes (dated by TCRdb to about 2018). Background for the entire study: Mean age, gender distribution, total cell number and subset yield were not different between patients and healthy donors. Across all samples, around 99 million sorted cells were examined, and cell number per subset correlated strongly with RNA yield. In the study, recently diagnosed type 1 diabetes patients and matched healthy donors were compared on the TCRB repertoires of their sorted circulating CD4+ T cell subsets. Naive and central memory subsets were obtained from all 30 or so donors, but regulatory and stem cell-like memory subsets were isolated from only 8 patients and about 8 healthy donors.

The entire amount of isolated RNA was reverse transcribed using the High Capacity cDNA Reverse Transcription Kit, so the sequenced TCRB transcripts were expressed ones. Naive, central memory and regulatory T cell samples underwent deep immunoSEQ sequencing, averaging roughly 3.3 million total reads per sample. Sorted cells were lysed in RLT buffer, and RNA was extracted using DNase-treated RNeasy Micro or Mini kits according to cell number. Each cell subset was processed separately to prevent cross-contamination, with patient and healthy donor samples processed together. TCRB sequences were amplified from cDNA with the immunoSEQ multiplex PCR, producing 87-bp fragments spanning the CDR3 region. Sequencing of the amplicons was performed on the Illumina HiSeq platform. The source study handled its data this way. PCR bias was corrected computationally using synthetic template baselines, and reads within Hamming distance 2 were collapsed, with unmergeable singletons discarded. Reads were aligned against IMGT to assign V, D and J genes, CDR3 length and insertions or deletions at six rearrangement sites. Clonotype counts were normalized to sorted cell number within each subset before computing true diversity and Gini coefficients with the tcR R package. Repertoire sharing was quantified using the overlap coefficient calculated on TCRB nucleotide sequences. As a proxy for the pre-selection repertoire, out-of-frame TCRB sequences from naive cells were analyzed. In its TCRdb copy, this immuneACCESS table keeps in-frame sequences only and misses some clones. Where compared with another copy, unresolved V genes explain less than half of these, and the others have no known cause. Clone size and V and J calls were adopted from that table, with D and trimming inferred from the DNA. This sample has under 850,000 clones in its table, and roughly 12% of those were observed once. The ten biggest clones cover approximately 0.02% of the sample.

V loses 7 bases, J loses 2 bases, and the germline ends lie 6 bases apart. CDR3 length: 12 amino acids, cysteine to phenylalanine. Left in the record is the CDR3 DNA by itself, 36 bases read in frame from the first base. The germline V gene (reference sequence) provides CDR1 SEHNR and CDR2 FQNEAQ. A single peripheral blood draw of around 120 mL on average was collected from each donor into heparinised tubes. A BD FACSAria II and a panel including CD45RO, CCR7, CD25, CD127, CD95 and CD27 were used to sort naive, central memory, regulatory and stem cell-like memory CD4+ T cells. Every sorted population had a purity above 98%. Right away, PBMCs were isolated by Lymphoprep density gradient centrifugation and were stained directly, with no culture step. So that batch effects would be minimized, each experiment stained and sorted samples in pairs, pairing one healthy donor with one patient. Worth noting for this clone: Its antigen is still unknown. Base qualities are missing; no much larger clone stands one base away.

Beyond this particular receptor, the publication reports: Type 1 diabetes patients showed a moderate but significant shortening of TCRB CDR3 length in all four CD4+ subsets. Because cDNA was sequenced instead of genomic DNA, activated cells with high expression could be over-represented, although the groups did not differ in activation or CD3 levels. HLA sub-analyses involved small numbers of individuals, so any influence of HLA type on TCRB rearrangement remained unresolved. Naive, central memory and regulatory TCRB repertoires appeared to be more alike among patients than among healthy donors. Fewer insertions and more nucleotide deletions at VDJ recombination sites were observed in patients with type 1 diabetes, implying thymic rearrangement abnormalities. Shorter templates might be favored by PCR, yet because patient and control samples were amplified and corrected together, any such skew would affect both groups equally.

This receptor was obtained from a man between 18 and 35 years old with type 1 diabetes. The sequence joins TRBV7-9 to TRBJ1-3; confidence is insufficient to name the D gene. Sequencing was done on a sample of naive CD4+ T cells from blood. What this sample's cell subset or site label stands for: true naive CD4+ T cells. The CDR3 amino acid sequence is: CASTDAGNTIYF. The base sequence is TGTGCCAGCACCGACGCTGGAAACACCATATATTTT.